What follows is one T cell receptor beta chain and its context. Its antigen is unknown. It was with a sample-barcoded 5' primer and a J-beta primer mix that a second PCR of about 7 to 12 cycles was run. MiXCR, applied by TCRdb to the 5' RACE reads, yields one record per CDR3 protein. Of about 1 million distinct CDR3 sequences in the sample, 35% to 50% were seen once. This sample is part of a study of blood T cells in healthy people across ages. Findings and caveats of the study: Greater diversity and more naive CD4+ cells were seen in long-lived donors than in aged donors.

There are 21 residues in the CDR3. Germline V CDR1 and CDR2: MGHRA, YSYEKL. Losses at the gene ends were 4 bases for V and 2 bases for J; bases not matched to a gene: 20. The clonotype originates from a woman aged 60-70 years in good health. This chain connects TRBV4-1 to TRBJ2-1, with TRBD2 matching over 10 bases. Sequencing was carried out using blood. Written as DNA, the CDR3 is TGCGCCAGCAGCCCCCGAAGGGAGACCGGACCAGCGGGAGGGGCCTACAATGAGCAGTTCTTC. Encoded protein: CASSPRRETGPAGGAYNEQFF.